Each of the 30 T cell receptor beta chains below was sequenced from the same sample in a study of CD8 T cells in Susac syndrome. RNA, at about 0.5 to 1 ug, was reverse transcribed with random hexamers. TCRdb re-derived calls from the immunoSEQ multiplex PCR reads in MiXCR, one entry per CDR3 protein. The sample has approximately 190,000 distinct CDR3 sequences, approximately 95% seen once. Sequencing input: CD8+ T cells from PBMCs. These receptor sequences come from a human donor with Susac syndrome.

The rearrangement links TRBV9 to TRBJ1-6, with 8 bases matching TRBD1. Germline CDR1 reads SGDLS; CDR2 reads YYNGEE. Trimming removed 0 bases from V and 7 bases from J; junction bases left unmatched: 12. The length of the CDR3 is 18 residues. The CDR3 DNA sequence: TGTGCCAGCAGCGTAGAAGCAGGGGGCGATATACGAAATTCACCCCTCCACTTT. It codes for CASSVEAGGDIRNSPLHF.

The V gene is TRBV5-6, the J gene TRBJ2-7, with D tentatively TRBD2 (5 bases). The CDR3 has 15 amino acids. From germline, CDR1 is SGHDT and CDR2 YYEEEE. V was clipped by 2 bases and J by 4 bases, with 16 bases between them. CDR3 protein: CASSLYQDGGYEQYF. In DNA, the CDR3 is TGTGCCAGCAGCTTATACCAGGACGGAGGATACGAGCAGTACTTC.

This rearrangement joins TRBV13 to TRBJ1-2, with TRBD1 identical over 7 bases. Germline values: CDR1 PRHDT, CDR2 FYEKMQ (reference sequence). J gave up 3 bases and V 5 bases, and 9 bases lay outside the gene matches. CDR3 length: 15 amino acids. The CDR3 bases are TGTGCCAGCAGCAGTCGGGACAGTGGTTACTATGGCTACACCTTC. Protein product: CASSSRDSGYYGYTF.

In its sample, this clonotype was seen once. V and J are TRBV29-1 and TRBJ1-2; 7 bases agree with TRBD1. The CDR3 runs to 12 residues. Germline V CDR1 and CDR2: SQVTM, ANQGSEA. Trimming cost V 5 bases and J 4 bases; bases outside gene matches: 4. CDR3 residues: CSVNQGGYGYTF. The CDR3 nucleotides read TGCAGCGTTAATCAGGGGGGCTATGGCTACACCTTC.

This chain joins TRBV24-1 and TRBJ2-1, with 10 positions matching TRBD2. This CDR3 is built from 19 residues. Germline V gene sequence: CDR1 KGHDR, CDR2 SFDVKD. Germline trimming cut 6 bases from V and 0 bases from J; bases unmatched to any gene: 13. DNA for the CDR3: TGTGCCACCAGTTATTCTACTAGCGGGATCTCGAGCTCCTACAATGAGCAGTTCTTC. It specifies CATSYSTSGISSSYNEQFF.

This chain uses TRBV20-1 with TRBJ1-5; D is undetermined. Trimming took off 0 bases at V and 5 bases at J, with 5 bases between the two ends. CDR3 size: 12 residues. Germline V gene data show CDR1 as DFQATT and CDR2 as SNEGSKA (reference sequence). CDR3 residues: CSARDWDQPQHF. CDR3 DNA sequence: TGCAGTGCTAGAGATTGGGATCAGCCCCAGCATTTT.

This clonotype appeared once. The V gene is TRBV4-2, the J gene TRBJ2-2; the match to TRBD1 covers 9 bases. CDR1 and CDR2 from the germline V gene are LGHNA and YNFKEQ. J was trimmed by 6 bases and V by 1 base; bases with no gene match: 6. The CDR3 consists of 16 residues. This CDR3 is CASSQAYRGQSGELFF. The CDR3 bases are TGTGCCAGCAGCCAAGCCTACAGGGGGCAGTCCGGGGAGCTGTTTTTT.

Concerning this clonotype: The junction departs from germline at one end; a sequencing error may be responsible. The chain combines TRBV7-9 with TRBJ2-7, with 10 positions matching TRBD2. The CDR3 totals 16 residues. Germline CDR1 is SEHNR and CDR2 is FQNEAQ (reference sequence). The CDR3 reads CASSIALAGPPYEQYF. In DNA, the CDR3 is TGTGCCAGCAGCATAGCACTAGCGGGGCCTCCCTACGAGCAGTACTTC.

The chain carries TRBV20-1 and TRBJ2-1; tentatively, D is TRBD2 (6 bases). Germline assignment: CDR1 DFQATT and CDR2 SNEGSKA (reference sequence). V lost 1 base to trimming and J lost 3 bases, with 10 bases between them. This CDR3 spans 14 amino acids. For the CDR3, the DNA is TGCAGTGCTAGAGGAGCGGGTGGCTACAATGAGCAGTTCTTC. Its translation: CSARGAGGYNEQFF.

V is TRBV10-3 and J is TRBJ1-2, with 9 bases lining up with TRBD1. V lost 9 bases, J lost 2 bases, and 19 bases stayed unmatched. The CDR3 consists of 18 residues. Germline CDR1 is ENHRY and CDR2 is SYGVKD. The CDR3: CAIQKIGGGQGRNYGYTF. CDR3 in DNA: TGTGCCATTCAGAAGATAGGGGGAGGACAGGGGAGGAACTATGGCTACACCTTC.

This clonotype was seen once. This sequence joins TRBV28 and TRBJ2-4, with unresolved D. Germline values: CDR1 MDHEN, CDR2 SYDVKM. Trimming pared 5 bases from V and 0 bases from J, leaving 8 bases between. CDR3 length: 14 residues. The CDR3 DNA reads as TGTGCCAGCAGTCCCACTCTAGCCAAAAACATTCAGTACTTC. It codes for CASSPTLAKNIQYF.

This clonotype was recorded a few times. The DNA for the CDR3 is TGTGCCAGCAGCTTAGGTAGTGGGAAGGAGACCCAGTACTTC. Translation gives CASSLGSGKETQYF. The chain joins TRBV7-8 to TRBJ2-5, with D uncertain. The CDR3 runs to 14 residues. The germline V gene has CDR1 SGHVS and CDR2 FQNEAQ. V lost 1 base to trimming and J lost 5 bases, with 11 bases between them.

The CDR3 bases are TGTGCCAGCGAACAGGGAGAGTCTGGCTACACCTTC. Translation gives CASEQGESGYTF. The V and J genes are TRBV6-4 and TRBJ1-2, with D perhaps matching TRBD1 (6 bases). The CDR3 has 12 amino acids. CDR1 is MRHNA and CDR2 is SNTAGT in the germline V gene. Trimming left V 8 bases short and J 7 bases short, with 14 bases between.

The V gene is TRBV27, the J gene TRBJ2-7; D may be TRBD1 (6 bases). The length of the CDR3 is 14 residues. From germline, CDR1 is MNHEY and CDR2 SMNVEV (reference sequence). Trimming took 3 bases from V and 0 from J, leaving 9 bases between them. The CDR3 loop reads CASSFGTNSYEQYF. The CDR3 DNA reads as TGTGCCAGCAGTTTCGGGACAAACTCCTACGAGCAGTACTTC.

The rearrangement links TRBV27 to TRBJ2-7; the D gene is possibly TRBD1 (6 bases). Germline CDR1 reads MNHEY; CDR2 reads SMNVEV (reference sequence). The CDR3 contains 14 residues. V was cut by 2 bases and J by 3 bases, with 11 bases left in between. The CDR3 loop reads CASSLAGVRYEQYF. For the CDR3, the DNA is TGTGCCAGCAGTTTAGCAGGGGTTCGCTACGAGCAGTACTTC.

Only one count was recorded for this clonotype. The J gene is TRBJ2-5, the V gene TRBV11-2; 7 bases line up with TRBD2. The CDR3 covers 13 residues. Germline V gene lookup returns CDR1 SGHAT and CDR2 FQNNGV. With 6 bases clipped from V and 0 bases from J, the junction kept 1 base outside the gene matches. CDR3 residues: CASRGTNQETQYF. The CDR3 bases are TGTGCCAGCAGAGGGACTAACCAAGAGACCCAGTACTTC.

V and J are TRBV7-8 and TRBJ1-6, with 9 nucleotides matching TRBD1. The CDR3 sequence is 17 residues long. V trimming: 5 bases; J trimming: 0 bases; junction bases outside the gene matches: 5. The germline V gene encodes CDR1 SGHVS and CDR2 FQNEAQ. The DNA of the CDR3 is TGTGCCAGCAGCGAAGGGACAGGGAGCTCCTATAATTCACCCCTCCACTTT. It translates to CASSEGTGSSYNSPLHF.

This chain links TRBV7-2 with TRBJ1-6; tentatively, D is TRBD1 (6 bases). CDR3 length equals 11 residues. Germline-derived CDR1 and CDR2 are SGHTA and FQGNSA. The V gene lost 8 bases and the J gene lost 10 bases, with 9 bases spanning the gap. CDR3 in DNA: TGTGCCAGCGGGGGCCGATCACCCCTCCACTTT. Its translation: CASGGRSPLHF.

This rearrangement joins TRBV29-1 to TRBJ2-3; no reliable D call. Germline V lookup: CDR1 SQVTM, CDR2 ANQGSEA. V gave up 6 bases and J gave up 1 base, with 5 bases separating them. CDR3 length equals 11 residues. The CDR3 region is CSVPRTDTQYF. The CDR3 DNA reads TGCAGCGTCCCACGCACAGATACGCAGTATTTT.

V usage is TRBV11-2 and J usage is TRBJ1-1; 7 nucleotides agree with TRBD1. The CDR3 is made up of 14 amino acids. After removal of 4 bases from V and 2 bases from J, the junction contained 4 bases not matched to a gene. Germline-derived CDR1 and CDR2 are SGHAT and FQNNGV. As DNA, the CDR3 is TGTGCCAGCAGCTCCCGGGACAGTAACACTGAAGCTTTCTTT. It is translated as CASSSRDSNTEAFF.

This clonotype was detected once. The V and J genes are TRBV5-6 and TRBJ2-7; D is possibly TRBD1 (6 bases). CDR3 size: 12 residues. The germline V and J ends were trimmed by 6 bases and 2 bases, with 9 bases remaining between them. Germline V gene lookup returns CDR1 SGHDT and CDR2 YYEEEE. The CDR3 loop reads CASKQGPYEQYF. The CDR3 coding sequence is TGTGCCAGCAAGCAGGGGCCCTACGAGCAGTACTTC.

This sequence joins TRBV20-1 and TRBJ1-2; D perhaps matches TRBD1 (5 bases). The CDR3 spans 15 residues. Germline assignment: CDR1 DFQATT and CDR2 SNEGSKA (reference sequence). The V end lost 0 bases, the J end lost 4 bases, and 15 bases lay between the germline ends. The CDR3 nucleotides read TGCAGTGCTAGAGAACAGGCTACCGGGAGCTATGGCTACACCTTC. This gives the protein CSAREQATGSYGYTF.

This chain links TRBV7-6 with TRBJ2-7; TRBD1 aligns across 8 bases. Germline V CDR1 and CDR2: SGHVS, FNYEAQ. This CDR3 is 13 amino acids long. The ends lost 5 bases at V and 2 bases at J; junction bases unmatched: 2. CDR3 amino acids: CASSRTGTYEQYF. The CDR3 bases are TGTGCCAGCAGCAGGACAGGGACCTACGAGCAGTACTTC.

This chain connects TRBV2 to TRBJ2-1; D is uncertain. CDR3 size: 14 residues. The germline V gene has CDR1 SNHLY and CDR2 FYNNEI. Between the trimmed V and J ends, which lost 7 bases and 6 bases, there was a span of 16 bases. The CDR3 nucleotides are TGTGCCAGCACCTCGTCCCCTTACGTCAATGAGCAGTTCTTC. As protein: CASTSSPYVNEQFF.

This chain uses TRBV5-1 with TRBJ2-5; weak D call: TRBD2 (6 bases). CDR1 SGHRS and CDR2 YFSETQ come from the germline V gene. V gave up 0 bases and J gave up 1 base, with 10 bases separating them. The CDR3 has 15 amino acids. CDR3 DNA sequence: TGCGCCAGCAGCTTGGAGGACTACCTCCAAGAGACCCAGTACTTC. Amino acid sequence: CASSLEDYLQETQYF.

This clonotype was observed once. The genes are TRBV7-9 and TRBJ2-7; 7 bases agree with TRBD1. Germline V CDR1 and CDR2: SEHNR, FQNEAQ (reference sequence). The V and J ends lost 8 bases and 2 bases, in that order; junction bases with no gene match: 6. This CDR3 has 13 residues. The CDR3 spells CASGTQGAYEQYF. CDR3 bases: TGTGCCAGCGGGACCCAGGGGGCCTACGAGCAGTACTTC.

The chain is built from TRBV20-1 and TRBJ2-7; D not certain. Germline assignment: CDR1 DFQATT and CDR2 SNEGSKA (reference sequence). V shed 0 bases and J shed 0 bases, with 12 bases lying between them. The CDR3 length is 15 residues. As DNA, the CDR3 is TGCAGTGCTAGAGATCCCGGCAGGAGCTCCTACGAGCAGTACTTC. Translating gives CSARDPGRSSYEQYF.

This sequence joins TRBV12-3 or TRBV12-4 and TRBJ1-1; D ambiguous. The CDR3 has 12 residues. Trimming removed 3 bases at V and 4 bases at J, with 6 bases between. CDR3 residues: CASSFFGTEAFF. The CDR3 DNA follows: TGTGCCAGCAGTTTCTTTGGCACTGAAGCTTTCTTT.

The chain employs TRBV9 and TRBJ2-7; no reliable D call. This CDR3 spans 12 amino acids. The V gene lost 3 bases and the J gene lost 6 bases, with 10 bases spanning the gap. Germline V gene lookup returns CDR1 SGDLS and CDR2 YYNGEE. The chain's CDR3 is CASSANMGEQYF. CDR3 DNA: TGTGCCAGCAGCGCGAACATGGGCGAGCAGTACTTC.

The genes are TRBV7-6 and TRBJ2-2; D possibly corresponds to TRBD1 (6 bases). CDR1 is SGHVS, CDR2 FNYEAQ, per germline. CDR3 length equals 16 residues. The V and J ends lost 3 bases and 0 bases respectively, with 11 bases between them. The CDR3 here is CASSFSGTPNTGELFF. For the CDR3, the DNA is TGTGCCAGCAGCTTCTCCGGGACACCGAACACCGGGGAGCTGTTTTTT. Full variable domain (missing parts from reference TRBV7-6 and TRBJ2-2): GAGVSQSPRYKVTKRGQDVALRCDPISGHVSLYWYRQALGQGPEFLTYFNYEAQQDKSGLPNDRFSAERPEGSISTLTIQRTEQRDSAMYRCASSFSGTPNTGELFFGEGSRLTVL.